This is a list of T cell receptor beta chains from one sample in a study of T cell responses to AZD1222 COVID-19 vaccine. The method was immunoSEQ multiplex PCR; TCRdb's version includes in-frame clones alone and lacks a portion of them. This table holds approximately 120,000 clones, 70% to 90% found once. The input for sequencing was peripheral blood, taken 28 days after the second AZD1222 dose. The origin of the receptors is an adult who received the AZD1222 COVID-19 vaccine. The CDR3 runs from the conserved cysteine through the conserved F or W. D genes are given only for firm matches. Not all rows give a size; the values are once, few, many and, for expanded clones, a class.

d_call	v_call	clone_size	j_call	cdr3_aa	cdr3_nt
NA	TRBV1	NA	TRBJ2-3	CTSRNDPPGDTSTDTQYF	TGCACCAGCAGAAACGACCCCCCAGGTGACACTAGCACAGATACGCAGTATTTT
NA	TRBV11-3	NA	TRBJ2-7	CASSLTSYEQYF	TGTGCCAGCAGCTTAACGAGCTACGAGCAGTACTTC
NA	TRBV3-1/TRBV3-2	NA	TRBJ2-6	CASSQKTLISDGANVLTF	TGTGCCAGCAGCCAAAAAACCTTAATTAGCGATGGGGCCAACGTCCTGACTTTC
NA	TRBV15	once	TRBJ1-3	CATRERGGGNTIYF	TGTGCCACCCGGGAGAGAGGTGGTGGAAACACCATATATTTT
NA	TRBV5-1	NA	TRBJ2-7	CASSLRPDDSYEQYF	TGCGCCAGCAGCTTGCGGCCAGATGACTCCTACGAGCAGTACTTC
NA	TRBV5-1	once	TRBJ2-7	CASSLAVEVGEQYF	TGCGCCAGCAGCTTGGCGGTTGAAGTAGGCGAGCAGTACTTC
NA	TRBV4-2	NA	TRBJ1-5	CASSQSFVQGQPQHF	TGTGCCAGCAGCCAGAGTTTTGTACAGGGTCAGCCCCAGCATTTT
NA	TRBV19	NA	TRBJ1-6	CASSTSNSPLHF	TGTGCCAGTAGTACCTCGAATTCACCCCTCCACTTT
TRBD2	TRBV5-1	NA	TRBJ2-7	CASSYWTSGSYEQYF	TGCGCCAGCAGCTATTGGACTAGCGGCTCCTACGAGCAGTACTTC
NA	TRBV4-1	NA	TRBJ2-7	CASSPAGTFDYEQYF	TGCGCCAGCAGCCCAGCAGGGACTTTCGACTACGAGCAGTACTTC
TRBD1	TRBV2	NA	TRBJ1-5	CASTTQGVGNQPQHF	TGTGCCAGCACTACCCAGGGGGTCGGCAATCAGCCCCAGCATTTT
TRBD2	TRBV6-2/TRBV6-3	NA	TRBJ2-7	CASSLSGRHEQYF	TGTGCCAGCAGTCTAAGCGGGAGGCACGAGCAGTACTTC
TRBD2	TRBV7-8	few	TRBJ2-2	CASSSGLAGNTGELFF	TGTGCCAGCAGCTCCGGACTAGCGGGGAACACCGGGGAGCTGTTTTTT
TRBD1	TRBV5-4	NA	TRBJ1-6	CASGQGVGNSPLHF	TGTGCCAGTGGACAGGGGGTCGGTAATTCACCCCTCCACTTT
NA	TRBV11-1	NA	TRBJ2-1	CASRPDFSSSYNEQFF	TGTGCCAGCAGACCCGACTTTTCGAGCTCCTACAATGAGCAGTTCTTC
TRBD1	TRBV5-1	NA	TRBJ2-7	CASSLVSGGFYEQYF	TGCGCCAGCAGCTTGGTCTCAGGGGGTTTCTACGAGCAGTACTTC
NA	TRBV6-5	few	TRBJ2-7	CATKEFYEQYF	TGTGCCACGAAGGAGTTCTACGAGCAGTACTTC